Below are 9 T cell receptor beta chains sequenced from a single sample in a study of follicular helper T cells after annual influenza vaccination. Time point here: 2015-2016 season, 7 days after influenza vaccination. Assay used: immunoSEQ multiplex PCR; TCRdb lists only in-frame clones, some missing. The sample holds thousands of clones, roughly 84% seen once. The source was CXCR5+ CD38- circulating T follicular helper cells from blood, collected 7 days after influenza vaccination. Documented subset: circulating Tfh, non-naive CD4+CXCR5+PD-1+ (ICOS+CD38+ or ICOS-CD38-). The source is an adult who received the influenza vaccine.

This chain uses TRBV4-3 with TRBJ2-7; D is ambiguous. V lost 2 bases and J lost 0, with 11 bases in between. CDR1 is LGHNA and CDR2 is YSLEER in the germline V gene. The CDR3 extends over 15 amino acids. The DNA for the CDR3 is TGCGCCAGCAGCCAAAGTAGAGGACCCTCCTACGAGCAGTACTTC. Translating gives CASSQSRGPSYEQYF.

This clone appeared once. This chain links TRBV9 with TRBJ2-5; D is unclear. The V end lost 0 bases, the J end lost 5 bases, and 11 bases lay between the germline ends. The germline CDR1 and CDR2 sequences are SGDLS and YYNGEE. This CDR3 comprises 14 residues. The CDR3 here is CASSVDISSETQYF. CDR3 nucleotides: TGTGCCAGCAGCGTAGATATTAGCAGCGAGACCCAGTACTTC.

The chain couples TRBV28 to TRBJ2-7; TRBD2 aligns across 8 bases. Per the germline V gene, CDR1 is MDHEN and CDR2 is SYDVKM. J was trimmed by 6 bases and V by 4 bases; bases with no gene match: 5. This CDR3 region has 13 residues. The CDR3 DNA reads TGTGCCAGCAGTTCGGGGGGGCTTGGCGAGCAGTACTTC. Its translation is CASSSGGLGEQYF.

This chain links TRBV7-2 with TRBJ2-4; 7 bases agree with TRBD1. V shed 5 bases, J shed 5 bases, and the junction held 6 bases outside the gene matches. CDR3 size: 14 residues. Looked up from germline, CDR1 is SGHTA and CDR2 is FQGNSA. In DNA form, the CDR3 reads TGTGCCAGCAGCGTGGGACAGCTTCAAAACATTCAGTACTTC. Translated: CASSVGQLQNIQYF.

The gene calls are TRBV18 and TRBJ2-2, with D unclear. Trimming removed 2 bases from V and 2 bases from J, with 9 bases in between. Germline V gene sequence: CDR1 KGHSH, CDR2 LQKENI. The CDR3 spans 15 residues. As DNA, the CDR3 is TGTGCCAGCTCACCAGAAGGGTCTAACACCGGGGAGCTGTTTTTT. It yields the protein CASSPEGSNTGELFF. Full variable domain (missing parts from reference TRBV18 and TRBJ2-2): NAGVMQNPRHLVRRRGQEARLRCSPMKGHSHVYWYRQLPEEGLKFMVYLQKENIIDESGMPKERFSAEFPKEGPSILRIQQVVRGDSAAYFCASSPEGSNTGELFFGEGSRLTVL.

V usage is TRBV5-4 and J usage is TRBJ2-5; possibly TRBD2 for D (6 bases). This CDR3 has 14 residues. Germline V CDR1 and CDR2: SGHNT, YYREEE (reference sequence). The V and J ends lost 0 bases and 12 bases respectively, with 18 bases between them. In DNA form, the CDR3 reads TGTGCCAGCAGCTTGGGGCGCGGGGCGGGAAGCAAGTACTTC. It is translated as CASSLGRGAGSKYF.

The chain is built from TRBV7-2 and TRBJ1-1, with TRBD1 matching over 7 bases. Looked up from germline, CDR1 is SGHTA and CDR2 is FQGNSA. J lost 4 bases, V lost 1 base, and 9 bases had no gene match. There are 16 residues in the CDR3. The chain's CDR3 is CASSLGLRAGGTEAFF. DNA for the CDR3: TGTGCCAGCAGCTTAGGGCTAAGAGCAGGGGGCACTGAAGCTTTCTTT.

V and J are TRBV4-1 and TRBJ1-4, with D uncertain. Deletions cut 0 bases from V and 10 bases from J, with 9 bases between. Germline V gives CDR1 MGHRA, CDR2 YSYEKL. The CDR3 has 13 amino acids. Written as DNA, the CDR3 is TGCGCCAGCAGCCAAGATCGCGACGGAAAACTGTTTTTT. Translating it yields CASSQDRDGKLFF.

V is TRBV28 and J is TRBJ2-7; D possibly corresponds to TRBD2 (6 bases). The CDR3 contains 16 residues. Germline V gives CDR1 MDHEN, CDR2 SYDVKM. V shed 3 bases and J shed 2 bases, with 17 bases lying between them. DNA for the CDR3: TGTGCCAGCAGTTTTAGTCTTTTGGGGGGTACCTACGAGCAGTACTTC. This gives the protein CASSFSLLGGTYEQYF.